The next 18 T cell receptor beta chains were all read from a single sample in a study of T cells in Graves' hyperthyroidism and ophthalmopathy. RNA transcripts provided the source from which TCR beta CDR3 regions were amplified. The HTBI primer set was used in a first-round RT-PCR of the TCR CDR3. Using its own MiXCR run on the multiplex PCR reads, TCRdb lists one record per CDR3 protein. The table has 640,000 or so distinct CDR3 sequences, approximately 14% seen once; the top ten hold 3.5% to 4.5%. The specimen was blood. All receptors derive from a middle-aged woman with Graves' ophthalmopathy.

Worth noting for this clonotype: This may arise from a read error, as a much more abundant clone is one base away. The DNA is omitted, as the CDR3 cannot be located on it reliably, and the CDR3 follows TCRdb's listing. The CDR3 spells CASSLVGRGTALF. J is TRBJ1-1 and V is TRBV12-3 or TRBV12-4. Including both end residues, the CDR3 is 13 amino acids long.

This clonotype was observed many times. This chain connects TRBV6-2 or TRBV6-3 to TRBJ1-2; the D is unclear. There are 13 residues in the CDR3. Germline V gives CDR1 MNHEY, CDR2 SVGEGT. The V end was cut by 8 bases, the J end by 4 bases, with 14 bases between. The CDR3 DNA is TGTGCCAGCCGGACTGCGGTGGGCTATGGCTACACCTTC. Its translation is CASRTAVGYGYTF.

The sample holds many counts of this clonotype. The chain links TRBV7-2 to TRBJ2-7; 11 bases are a match to TRBD2. The CDR3 is 15 amino acids. After removal of 6 bases from V and 0 bases from J, the junction contained 4 bases not matched to a gene. In germline, CDR1 is SGHTA, CDR2 FQGNSA. The CDR3 loop is CASSLAGGLSYEQYF. CDR3 coding DNA: TGTGCCAGCAGTCTAGCGGGAGGCCTCTCCTACGAGCAGTACTTC.

Ten or more counts support this clonotype. The rearrangement uses TRBV28 and TRBJ1-1; weak D call: TRBD1 (5 bases). The CDR3 is 14 residues long. In germline, CDR1 is MDHEN, CDR2 SYDVKM. Trimming took off 1 base at V and 5 bases at J, with 11 bases between the two ends. For the CDR3, the DNA is TGTGCCAGCAGTTTATACAGGAAGGAAACTGAAGCTTTCTTT. Protein: CASSLYRKETEAFF.

This clonotype was picked up many times. The chain carries TRBV12-3 or TRBV12-4 and TRBJ1-5; D is undetermined. V was pared by 4 bases and J by 2 bases, with 24 bases between. The CDR3 length is 19 residues. DNA of the CDR3: TGTGCCAGCAGTTGCCTCCTCCGAATCACCCCAATTGGCAATCAGCCCCAGCATTTT. This translates into CASSCLLRITPIGNQPQHF.

The V and J genes are TRBV3-1 and TRBJ1-1; D remains unclear. Germline lookup yields CDR1 LGHDT and CDR2 YNNKEL (reference sequence). The CDR3 contains 15 residues. Trimming stripped 1 base from V and 1 base from J, with 10 bases between. The chain's CDR3 is CASSQVPLGNTEAFF. CDR3 in DNA: TGTGCCAGCAGCCAAGTACCCTTGGGGAACACTGAAGCTTTCTTT.

This clonotype was observed many times. The rearrangement uses TRBV7-8 and TRBJ2-7, with D possibly being TRBD1 (6 bases). V was cut by 2 bases and J by 6 bases, with 14 bases left in between. This CDR3 region has 14 residues. CDR1 SGHVS and CDR2 FQNEAQ come from the germline V gene. This chain's CDR3 is CASSLRGSRAEQYF. In nucleotides, the CDR3 is TGTGCCAGCAGCTTAAGGGGGTCTCGCGCCGAGCAGTACTTC.

In its sample, this clonotype was seen many times. V gene TRBV28 combines with J gene TRBJ2-7, with D possibly TRBD1 on 5 matching bases. The CDR3 has 11 amino acids. Trimming left V 6 bases short and J 6 bases short, with 9 bases between. CDR1 and CDR2 (germline): MDHEN, SYDVKM. The CDR3 nucleotides are TGTGCCAGCAGCCTCAGGGCCGAGCAGTACTTC. As protein: CASSLRAEQYF.

This clonotype was picked up many times. The chain recombines TRBV13 with TRBJ2-5; D remains unclear. The ends were cut back, 3 bases at V and 1 base at J, with 9 bases in the middle. From germline, CDR1 is PRHDT and CDR2 FYEKMQ (reference sequence). The CDR3 length is 14 residues. CDR3 coding DNA: TGTGCCAGCAGCTTGGTGGGGATCCAAGAGACCCAGTACTTC. This gives the protein CASSLVGIQETQYF. The full variable domain, with the rest looked up from reference TRBV13 and TRBJ2-5, is AAGVIQSPRHLIKEKRETATLKCYPIPRHDTVYWYQQGPGQDPQFLISFYEKMQSDKGSIPDRFSAQQFSDYHSELNMSSLELGDSALYFCASSLVGIQETQYFGPGTRLLVL.

This clonotype was recorded many times. This sequence joins TRBV11-1 and TRBJ2-2; the D gene is possibly TRBD2 (5 bases). Germline CDR1 and CDR2: SGHAT and FQDESV (reference sequence). There are 16 residues in the CDR3. Deletions cut 9 bases from V and 2 bases from J, with 19 bases between. CDR3 coding DNA: TGTGCCAGTTCGACGGGGAAGGCGGCAAACACCGGGGAGCTGTTTTTT. Protein: CASSTGKAANTGELFF.

This clonotype showed up just a few times. V is TRBV7-2 and J is TRBJ2-4; TRBD2 agrees at 8 bases. Germline assignment: CDR1 SGHTA and CDR2 FQGNSA. V shed 5 bases and J 7 bases; nucleotides not matched to a gene: 4. CDR3 length: 13 residues. The CDR3 DNA sequence: TGTGCCAGCAGCCGGGAGGGGGGGAACATTCAGTACTTC. It is translated as CASSREGGNIQYF. Full variable domain (missing parts from reference TRBV7-2 and TRBJ2-4): GAGVSQSPSNKVTEKGKDVELRCDPISGHTALYWYRQSLGQGLEFLIYFQGNSAPDKSGLPSDRFSAERTGGSVSTLTIQRTQQEDSAVYLCASSREGGNIQYFGAGTRLSVL.

A few counts support this clonotype. V usage is TRBV10-3 and J usage is TRBJ2-5; D ambiguous. The CDR3 consists of 11 residues. CDR1 ENHRY and CDR2 SYGVKD come from the germline V gene. With 3 bases removed from V and 5 bases from J, the gap between germline ends came to 4 bases. This CDR3 is CAISDGETQYF. The CDR3 coding sequence is TGTGCCATCAGTGACGGTGAGACCCAGTACTTC.

This clonotype was counted ten times or more. J is TRBJ2-7 and V is TRBV2; 8 bases agree with TRBD2. Germline assignment: CDR1 SNHLY and CDR2 FYNNEI. The CDR3 has 14 residues. Trimming at V came to 6 bases and at J to 4 bases, leaving 8 bases not matched to a gene. In DNA, the CDR3 is TGTGCCAGCAGAGTCAGAGCGGGAGTATACGAGCAGTACTTC. Translation: CASRVRAGVYEQYF.

The J gene is TRBJ1-5, the V gene TRBV12-3 or TRBV12-4; D is possibly TRBD1 (5 bases). The CDR3 runs to 15 residues. The germline V and J ends were trimmed by 7 bases and 1 base, with 14 bases remaining between them. The DNA for the CDR3 is TGTGCCAGCACAATGGGGGGAACCAGCAATCAGCCCCAGCATTTT. Translated, it gives CASTMGGTSNQPQHF.

This clonotype was counted at least ten times. V is TRBV20-1 and J is TRBJ2-5; D ambiguous. The germline gives CDR1 DFQATT, CDR2 SNEGSKA (reference sequence). The CDR3 runs to 15 residues. Deletions cut 1 base from V and 2 bases from J, with 14 bases between. The CDR3 loop is CSARGGRAGQETQYF. The CDR3 bases are TGCAGTGCTAGAGGAGGCCGGGCCGGACAAGAGACCCAGTACTTC.

This clonotype has ten or more counts. V is TRBV6-1 and J is TRBJ1-3; 7 bases fit TRBD1. The CDR3 has 14 residues. The germline CDR1 and CDR2 sequences are MNHNS and SASEGT. V shed 6 bases and J 1 base; nucleotides not matched to a gene: 3. CDR3 loop: CASRRTGSGNTIYF. As DNA, the CDR3 is TGTGCCAGCAGACGGACAGGTTCTGGAAACACCATATATTTT.

This clonotype appeared a few times. V gene TRBV19 combines with J gene TRBJ2-7, with 7 nucleotides matching TRBD1. Per germline, CDR1 LNHDA and CDR2 SQIVND (reference sequence). The CDR3 contains 14 residues. The ends lost 7 bases at V and 0 bases at J; junction bases unmatched: 6. The CDR3 here is CASMWGQSSYEQYF. The CDR3, as DNA: TGTGCCAGTATGTGGGGACAGAGCTCCTACGAGCAGTACTTC.

This clonotype was recorded at least ten times. This chain joins TRBV12-3 or TRBV12-4 and TRBJ2-7; no clear D gene. The germline V and J ends were trimmed by 6 bases and 8 bases, with 17 bases remaining between them. The CDR3 is 13 amino acids. The CDR3 spells CASSPPMVEKQYF. The CDR3 DNA sequence: TGTGCCAGCAGCCCGCCCATGGTGGAAAAGCAGTACTTC.